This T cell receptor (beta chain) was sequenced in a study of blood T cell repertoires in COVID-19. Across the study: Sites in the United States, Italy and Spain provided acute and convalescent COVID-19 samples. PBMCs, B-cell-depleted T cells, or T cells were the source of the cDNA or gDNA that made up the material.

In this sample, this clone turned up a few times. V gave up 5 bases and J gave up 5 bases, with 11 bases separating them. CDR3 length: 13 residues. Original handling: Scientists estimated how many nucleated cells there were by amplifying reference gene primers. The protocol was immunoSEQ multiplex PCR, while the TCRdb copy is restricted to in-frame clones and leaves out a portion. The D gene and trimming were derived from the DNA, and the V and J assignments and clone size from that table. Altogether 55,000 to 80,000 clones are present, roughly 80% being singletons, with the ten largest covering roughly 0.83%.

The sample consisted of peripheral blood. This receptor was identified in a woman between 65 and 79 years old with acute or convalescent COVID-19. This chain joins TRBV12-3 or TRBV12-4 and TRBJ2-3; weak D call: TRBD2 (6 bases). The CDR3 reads CASSTGGEDTQYF. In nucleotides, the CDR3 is TGTGCCAGCAGTACCGGCGGGGAAGATACGCAGTATTTT.